This T cell receptor beta chain was sequenced for a study of early T cells in non-severe SARS-CoV-2 infection. TCRdb independently ran MiXCR on the 5' RACE reads; one entry per CDR3 protein. This sample has 75,000 to 90,000 distinct CDR3 sequences, with 5% to 6.5% found just once. V was cut by 0 bases and J by 9 bases, with 9 bases left in between. This CDR3 spans 13 amino acids. The V gene's germline CDR1 is GTSNPN and CDR2 SVGIG (reference sequence). As concerns this clonotype: This may be a read error, as it is one base from a much larger clone.

The chain has TRBV30 and TRBJ1-6, with TRBD1 as a possible D gene (5 bases). The TCR comes from an adult who was a healthcare worker with PCR-confirmed SARS-CoV-2 infection or an uninfected control (not recorded which). The specimen was whole blood. CDR3 sequence (DNA): TGTGCCTGGAGTGTACCAGGGATTTCACCCCTCCACTTT. Translation: CAWSVPGISPLHF.